One T cell receptor (beta chain) is described in this entry. The authors' processing: Amplification of reference gene primers was used by the study to estimate nucleated cell counts. Clones were sequenced by immunoSEQ multiplex PCR, and TCRdb holds only the in-frame ones, with some missing. That table furnishes V, J and clone size, whereas the DNA furnished D and trimming. The repertoire consists of about 270,000 clones, with 90% occurring once and the leading ten covering 4.1%. This entry belongs to a study of blood T cell repertoires in COVID-19. As for the study in general: PBMCs, B-cell-depleted T cells, or T cells provided the cDNA or gDNA that made up the material.

Between the trimmed V and J ends, which lost 4 bases and 1 base, there was a span of 17 bases. Germline CDR1 and CDR2: SGHTA and FQGNSA. The CDR3 runs to 17 residues. The receptor was derived from a woman in her twenties or thirties with acute COVID-19. The V gene is TRBV7-2, the J gene TRBJ2-4; weak D call: TRBD2 (6 bases). The sample was PBMCs or T cells enriched from blood (not recorded which). CDR3 residues: CASSSRRRGRAKNIQYF. Here the CDR3 DNA reads TGTGCCAGCAGCTCCCGCAGGAGGGGACGGGCCAAAAACATTCAGTACTTC. The variable domain in full, with the rest retrieved from reference TRBV7-2 and TRBJ2-4, is GAGVSQSPSNKVTEKGKDVELRCDPISGHTALYWYRQSLGQGLEFLIYFQGNSAPDKSGLPSDRFSAERTGGSVSTLTIQRTQQEDSAVYLCASSSRRRGRAKNIQYFGAGTRLSVL.